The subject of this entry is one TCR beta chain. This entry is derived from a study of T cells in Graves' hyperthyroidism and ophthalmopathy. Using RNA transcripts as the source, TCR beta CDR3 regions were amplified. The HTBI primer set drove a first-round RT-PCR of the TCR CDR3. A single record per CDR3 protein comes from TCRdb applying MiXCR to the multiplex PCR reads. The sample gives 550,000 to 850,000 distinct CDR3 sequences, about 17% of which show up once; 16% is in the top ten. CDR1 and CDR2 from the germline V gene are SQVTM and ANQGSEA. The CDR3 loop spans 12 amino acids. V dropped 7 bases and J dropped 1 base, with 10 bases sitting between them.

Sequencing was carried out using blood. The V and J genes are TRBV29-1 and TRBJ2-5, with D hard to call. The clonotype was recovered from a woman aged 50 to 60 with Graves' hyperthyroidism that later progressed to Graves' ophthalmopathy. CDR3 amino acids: CSDLTSQETQYF. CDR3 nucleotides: TGCAGCGACTTGACCAGCCAAGAGACCCAGTACTTC.